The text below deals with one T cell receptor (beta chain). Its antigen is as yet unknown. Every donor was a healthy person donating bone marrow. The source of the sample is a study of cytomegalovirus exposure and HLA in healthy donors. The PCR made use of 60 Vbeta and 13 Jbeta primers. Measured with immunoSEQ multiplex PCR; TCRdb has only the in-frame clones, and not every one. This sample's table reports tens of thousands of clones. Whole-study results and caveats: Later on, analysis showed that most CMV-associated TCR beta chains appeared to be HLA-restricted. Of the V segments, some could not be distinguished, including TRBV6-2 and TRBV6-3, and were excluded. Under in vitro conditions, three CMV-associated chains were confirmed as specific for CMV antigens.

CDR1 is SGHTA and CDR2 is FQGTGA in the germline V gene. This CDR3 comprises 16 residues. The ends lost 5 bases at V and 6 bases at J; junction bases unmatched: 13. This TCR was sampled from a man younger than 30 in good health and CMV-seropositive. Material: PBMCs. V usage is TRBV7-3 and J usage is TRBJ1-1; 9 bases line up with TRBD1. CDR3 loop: CASSPVGGTGRSEAFF. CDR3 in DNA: TGTGCCAGCAGCCCGGTTGGTGGGACAGGGAGGTCTGAAGCTTTCTTT.